This T cell receptor beta chain originates from a study of cytotoxic CD8 clonotypes in ibrutinib-treated CLL. Background on the study: In all, roughly twelve patients were relapsed/refractory, around 15 were treatment-naive and 17 were IGHV unmutated.

The assay was immunoSEQ multiplex PCR, and TCRdb's table has in-frame clones only and misses some. The sample lists 73,000 or so clones, around 68% seen once, with around 5.7% in the top ten. The CDR3 runs 14 residues. Germline CDR1 reads SGDLS; CDR2 reads YYNGEE. The trim removed 2 bases at V and 5 bases at J, leaving 6 bases unmatched. Points on this clone: Its antigen is undetermined.

Study-level findings and limits: In comparison with age-matched healthy donors, baseline clonality was higher and tracked circulating CD8+ T-cell counts.

The sample here was PBMCs, taken after 12 months of ibrutinib treatment. This TCR came from a human donor with chronic lymphocytic leukemia. The V gene is TRBV9, the J gene TRBJ2-5, with TRBD2 matching 7 bases. CDR3 nucleotides: TGTGCCAGCAGCGTCGGAATGGGGGGGGAGACCCAGTACTTC. The encoded protein is CASSVGMGGETQYF.